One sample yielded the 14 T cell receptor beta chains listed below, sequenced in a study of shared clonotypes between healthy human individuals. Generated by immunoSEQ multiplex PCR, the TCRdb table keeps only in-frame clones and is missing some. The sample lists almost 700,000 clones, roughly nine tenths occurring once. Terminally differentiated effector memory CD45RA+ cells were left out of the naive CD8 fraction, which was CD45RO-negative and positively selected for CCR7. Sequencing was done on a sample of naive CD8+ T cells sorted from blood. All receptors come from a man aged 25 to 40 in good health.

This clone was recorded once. The CDR3 spells CASSTTPRTSGSYEQYF. CDR3 DNA sequence: TGTGCCAGCAGTACAACCCCTAGGACTAGCGGGAGTTACGAGCAGTACTTC. The chain joins TRBV28 to TRBJ2-7, with 13 bases matching TRBD2. V lost 5 bases and J lost 4; bases outside the gene matches: 11. The germline V gene has CDR1 MDHEN and CDR2 SYDVKM. The CDR3 is made up of 17 amino acids. Drawing the rest from reference TRBV28 and TRBJ2-7, the complete variable domain is DVKVTQSSRYLVKRTGEKVFLECVQDMDHENMFWYRQDPGLGLRLIYFSYDVKMKEKGDIPEGYSVSREKKERFSLILESASTNQTSMYLCASSTTPRTSGSYEQYFGPGTRLTVT.

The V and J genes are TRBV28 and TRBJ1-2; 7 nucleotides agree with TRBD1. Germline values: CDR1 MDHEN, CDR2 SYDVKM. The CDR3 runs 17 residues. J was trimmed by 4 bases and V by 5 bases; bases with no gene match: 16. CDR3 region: CASSLPRNQGVVYGYTF. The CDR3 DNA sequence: TGTGCCAGCAGTCTTCCCCGTAATCAGGGGGTAGTCTATGGCTACACCTTC.

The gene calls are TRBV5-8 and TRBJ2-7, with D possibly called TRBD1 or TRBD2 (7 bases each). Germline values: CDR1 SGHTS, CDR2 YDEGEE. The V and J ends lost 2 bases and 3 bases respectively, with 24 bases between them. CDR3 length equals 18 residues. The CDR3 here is CASSFPFGRGRISYEQYF. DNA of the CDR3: TGTGCCAGCAGCTTTCCCTTTGGGAGGGGGCGGATAAGCTACGAGCAGTACTTC.

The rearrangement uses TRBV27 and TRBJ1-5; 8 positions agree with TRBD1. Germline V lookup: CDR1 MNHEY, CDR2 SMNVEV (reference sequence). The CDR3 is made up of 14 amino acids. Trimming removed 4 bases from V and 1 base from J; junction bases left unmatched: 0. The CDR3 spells CASSYRGSNQPQHF. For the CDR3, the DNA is TGTGCCAGCAGTTACAGGGGGAGCAATCAGCCCCAGCATTTT.

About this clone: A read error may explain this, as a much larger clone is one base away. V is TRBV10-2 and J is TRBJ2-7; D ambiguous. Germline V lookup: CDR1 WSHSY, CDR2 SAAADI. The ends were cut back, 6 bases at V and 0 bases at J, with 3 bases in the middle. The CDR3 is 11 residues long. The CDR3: CASRSSYEQYF. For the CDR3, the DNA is TGCGCCAGCAGGAGCTCCTACGAGCAGTACTTC.

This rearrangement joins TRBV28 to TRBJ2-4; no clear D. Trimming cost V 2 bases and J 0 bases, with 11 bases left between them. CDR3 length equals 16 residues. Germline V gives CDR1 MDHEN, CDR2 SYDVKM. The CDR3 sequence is CASSLEAFLAKNIQYF. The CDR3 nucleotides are TGTGCCAGCAGTTTAGAGGCTTTTCTAGCCAAAAACATTCAGTACTTC.

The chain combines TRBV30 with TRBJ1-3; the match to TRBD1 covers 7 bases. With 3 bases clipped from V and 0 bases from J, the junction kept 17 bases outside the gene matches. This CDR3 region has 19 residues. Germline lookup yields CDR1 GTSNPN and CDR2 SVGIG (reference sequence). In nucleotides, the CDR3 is TGTGCCTGGAGGGAAGACAGGGAAAGAAAGATTAACTCTGGAAACACCATATATTTT. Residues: CAWREDRERKINSGNTIYF.

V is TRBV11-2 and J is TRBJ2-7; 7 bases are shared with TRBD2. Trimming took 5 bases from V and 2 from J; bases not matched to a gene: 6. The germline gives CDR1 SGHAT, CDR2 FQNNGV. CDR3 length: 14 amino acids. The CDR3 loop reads CASSPGGVPYEQYF. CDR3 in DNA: TGTGCCAGCAGCCCGGGGGGTGTCCCCTACGAGCAGTACTTC.

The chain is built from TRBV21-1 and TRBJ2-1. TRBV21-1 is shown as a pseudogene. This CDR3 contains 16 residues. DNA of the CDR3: TGTGCCAGCAGAACCGGGGACCTAAGCTCCTACAATGAGCAGTTCTTC. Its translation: CASRTGDLSSYNEQFF.

CDR3: CASSSEQGMTYGYTF. CDR3 sequence (DNA): TGCGCCAGCAGCTCGGAACAGGGGATGACGTATGGCTACACCTTC. The J gene is TRBJ1-2, the V gene TRBV5-1; 7 bases are a match to TRBD1. From germline, CDR1 is SGHRS and CDR2 YFSETQ. The junction had 10 bases not matched to a gene; V was cut back by 3 bases and J by 5 bases. The CDR3 runs 15 residues.

The DNA of the CDR3 is TGCAGCGTTGAAACAACCTCCTACGAGCAGTACTTC. Its protein is CSVETTSYEQYF. V and J are TRBV29-1 and TRBJ2-7, with D unresolved. V lost 2 bases and J 0 bases, leaving 5 bases between the germline ends. This CDR3 spans 12 amino acids. Germline loops: CDR1 SQVTM, CDR2 ANQGSEA.

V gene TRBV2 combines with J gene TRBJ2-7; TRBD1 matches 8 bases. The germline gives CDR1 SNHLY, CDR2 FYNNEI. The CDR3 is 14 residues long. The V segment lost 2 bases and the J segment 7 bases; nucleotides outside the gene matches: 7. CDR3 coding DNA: TGTGCCAGCAGTGAATTGGGACAGGTTTATGAGCAGTACTTC. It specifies CASSELGQVYEQYF.

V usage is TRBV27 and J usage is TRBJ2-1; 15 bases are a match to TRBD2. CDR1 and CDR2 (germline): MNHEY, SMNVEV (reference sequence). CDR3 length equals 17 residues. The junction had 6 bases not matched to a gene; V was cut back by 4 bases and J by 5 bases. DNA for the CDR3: TGTGCCAGCAGTTCAGGACTAGCGGGAGGGCCCCACAATGAGCAGTTCTTC. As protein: CASSSGLAGGPHNEQFF.

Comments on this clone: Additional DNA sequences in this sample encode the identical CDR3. CDR3 residues: CAWSVAGGGEQYF. CDR3 coding DNA: TGTGCCTGGAGTGTAGCCGGAGGCGGGGAGCAGTACTTC. The chain employs TRBV30 and TRBJ2-7, with a weak D call TRBD2 (5 bases). The germline V gene has CDR1 GTSNPN and CDR2 SVGIG (reference sequence). V lost 0 bases and J lost 7, with 13 bases in between. The CDR3 covers 13 residues.